This T cell receptor beta chain was identified during a study of OX40 agonist ivuxolimab in advanced cancers. As for the study in general: Each patient was given ivuxolimab into a vein every 2 weeks, at 0.01 to 10 mg/kg. The dose-escalation group included hepatocellular carcinoma, melanoma, renal cell carcinoma and head and neck cancer. Subjects had a mean age of around 60 years, with a range of roughly 20 to 80; around 83% were male. About 40% of patients had received prior checkpoint inhibitor therapy.

Here immunoSEQ multiplex PCR was the method, and the copy in TCRdb shows in-frame clones only, minus some. Here the sample spans 39,000 or so clones, approximately 88% being singletons. The sample was CD4+ or CD8+ T cells sorted from blood, taken in a trial of the OX40 agonist ivuxolimab. The receptor was derived from an adult with an advanced solid tumor such as melanoma, head and neck, liver or kidney cancer.

CDR3 in DNA: TGTGCCAGCAGCTTAGTCGGGGGGGACTCCTACAATGAGCAGTTCTTC. The encoded protein is CASSLVGGDSYNEQFF. The rearrangement joins TRBV7-6 to TRBJ2-1; TRBD2 matches 8 bases. V was clipped by 1 base and J by 0 bases; unmatched bases: 2. Germline V gene lookup returns CDR1 SGHVS and CDR2 FNYEAQ. The CDR3 covers 16 residues.